One TCR beta chain is described in this entry. Its antigen is still unknown. Original analysis: Owing to the provision of junction-only sequences devoid of quality scores by immunoSEQ, filtering differed. Libraries were prepared by immunoSEQ multiplex PCR; TCRdb keeps only in-frame clonotypes and omits some of them. The DNA was the basis for D and trimming; V, J and clone size are from that table. The sample contains hundreds of thousands of clones, 95% to 97% of which appear only once. The data belong to a study of shared clonotypes between healthy human individuals. Study conclusions and caveats: Clonotypes not shared had lower generation probabilities than those common to all four donors. Sequencing depth was a factor that was expected to affect clonotype sharing among donors. Clonotype sharing across a few donors was observed for around 5.1% of naive CD4 clonotypes.

The CDR3 is 14 residues long. Trimming cost V 2 bases and J 5 bases; bases outside gene matches: 8. Germline assignment: CDR1 SQVTM and CDR2 ANQGSEA. Naive-designated CD8 cells lacked CD45RO, were positively enriched for CCR7, and omitted terminally differentiated effector memory CD45RA+ cells. The source material was naive CD8+ T cells sorted from blood. The receptor was derived from a man aged 25 to 40 in good health. This rearrangement joins TRBV29-1 to TRBJ2-7; 8 positions agree with TRBD1. The CDR3 loop reads CSVENRDRGNEQYF. Written as DNA, the CDR3 is TGCAGCGTTGAAAACCGAGACAGGGGAAACGAGCAGTACTTC.